A single sample gave rise to the 21 T cell receptor beta chains below, sequenced in a study of blood T cell repertoires in COVID-19. Repertoires were generated with immunoSEQ multiplex PCR, while TCRdb's copy carries only in-frame clones and drops some. The sample contains about 200,000 clones, approximately 86% of which appear only once. The specimen sequenced was PBMCs or T cells enriched from blood (not recorded which). The receptors shown here come from a woman in her twenties or thirties who had been exposed to COVID-19.

This clone appeared a single time. This chain uses TRBV19 with TRBJ2-5, with a weak D call TRBD1 (6 bases). V lost 1 base, J lost 1 base, and 16 bases lay in between. The CDR3 totals 17 residues. CDR1 and CDR2 from the germline V gene are LNHDA and SQIVND (reference sequence). The CDR3 loop reads CASSIGLPGAGQETQYF. As DNA, the CDR3 is TGTGCCAGTAGTATAGGTCTCCCAGGGGCGGGCCAAGAGACCCAGTACTTC.

The rearrangement joins TRBV6-1 to TRBJ1-1, with D unresolved. This CDR3 spans 13 amino acids. The germline V and J ends were trimmed by 1 base and 11 bases, with 14 bases remaining between them. Germline V gene sequence: CDR1 MNHNS, CDR2 SASEGT. CDR3 region: CASSEGSGRRAFF. The CDR3 nucleotides read TGTGCCAGCAGTGAAGGATCGGGGAGAAGGGCTTTCTTT.

This clone was counted a few times. V and J are TRBV21-1 and TRBJ1-1; the DNA was not compared with TRBD1, the D call given in the table. TRBV21-1 is recorded as a pseudogene. This CDR3 contains 15 residues. The CDR3 sequence is CASSKGKGAPTEAFF. The DNA of the CDR3 is TGTGCCAGCAGCAAAGGAAAGGGGGCGCCCACTGAAGCTTTCTTT.

The chain has TRBV28 and TRBJ1-2, with 10 bases aligning to TRBD1. The CDR3 has 13 amino acids. From germline, CDR1 is MDHEN and CDR2 SYDVKM. V lost 5 bases and J lost 8; bases outside the gene matches: 5. The DNA of the CDR3 is TGTGCCAGCAGTGGTGACAGGGGGCAAGGCTACACCTTC. Its protein product is CASSGDRGQGYTF.

The J gene is TRBJ1-1, the V gene TRBV2; D is ambiguous. The V end lost 6 bases, the J end lost 5 bases, and 13 bases lay between the germline ends. Germline V gives CDR1 SNHLY, CDR2 FYNNEI. The CDR3 has 13 residues. The CDR3: CASRNDQRTEAFF. The CDR3 DNA is TGTGCCAGCAGGAATGATCAGAGGACTGAAGCTTTCTTT.

V is TRBV2 and J is TRBJ1-5; 7 positions match TRBD1. Germline CDR1 reads SNHLY; CDR2 reads FYNNEI. The CDR3 extends over 19 amino acids. V lost 2 bases and J lost 0; bases outside the gene matches: 13. The CDR3 coding sequence is TGTGCCAGCAGTGAAAACGGCCTGGCGGGACAGTATAGCAATCAGCCCCAGCATTTT. It yields the protein CASSENGLAGQYSNQPQHF. Filled out from reference TRBV2 and TRBJ1-5, the complete variable domain reads EPEVTQTPSHQVTQMGQEVILRCVPISNHLYFYWYRQILGQKVEFLVSFYNNEISEKSEIFDDQFSVERPDGSNFTLKIRSTKLEDSAMYFCASSENGLAGQYSNQPQHFGDGTRLSIL.

V is TRBV19 and J is TRBJ1-3, with D perhaps TRBD1 (5 bases). The CDR3 consists of 16 residues. Germline lookup yields CDR1 LNHDA and CDR2 SQIVND (reference sequence). Trimming took 8 bases from V and 0 from J, leaving 17 bases between them. The CDR3 spells CASGSWDFYSGNTIYF. The CDR3 bases are TGTGCCAGTGGGTCTTGGGACTTCTACTCTGGAAACACCATATATTTT.

The gene calls are TRBV2 and TRBJ2-4, with 7 bases fitting TRBD1. The CDR3 runs to 16 residues. Germline V CDR1 and CDR2: SNHLY, FYNNEI. V shed 10 bases, J shed 0 bases, and the junction held 12 bases outside the gene matches. The CDR3 DNA reads TGTGCCAACCAGGACAGGTTGAGCCTAGCCAAAAACATTCAGTACTTC. Translation gives CANQDRLSLAKNIQYF.

The chain joins TRBV30 to TRBJ2-5; 7 nucleotides agree with TRBD1. The CDR3 has 14 amino acids. Germline V gene lookup returns CDR1 GTSNPN and CDR2 SVGIG (reference sequence). J was trimmed by 0 bases and V by 5 bases; bases with no gene match: 6. The CDR3 DNA reads as TGTGCCTGGGCTGGACAGGCAAACCAAGAGACCCAGTACTTC. Translation gives CAWAGQANQETQYF.

The V gene is TRBV12-5, the J gene TRBJ2-3, with 7 bases lining up with TRBD2. Germline V gives CDR1 LGHNT, CDR2 FRNRAP. Losses at the gene ends were 1 base for V and 3 bases for J; bases not matched to a gene: 7. The CDR3 sequence is 16 residues long. CDR3 DNA sequence: TGTGCTAGTGGTTTGGGGAAACTACTAGCGACAGATACGCAGTATTTT. Translating it yields CASGLGKLLATDTQYF.

The chain employs TRBV5-4 and TRBJ2-3, with 8 nucleotides matching TRBD1. V was clipped by 0 bases and J by 4 bases; unmatched bases: 7. CDR3 length: 16 residues. CDR1 is SGHNT, CDR2 YYREEE, per germline (reference sequence). The CDR3 protein is CASSLDVQGAPDTQYF. The CDR3 DNA is TGTGCCAGCAGCTTGGATGTTCAGGGGGCTCCAGATACGCAGTATTTT.

The rearrangement joins TRBV2 to TRBJ1-1; possible D gene TRBD1, 6 bases. The V end was cut by 5 bases, the J end by 1 base, with 11 bases between. The CDR3 covers 14 residues. Per germline, CDR1 SNHLY and CDR2 FYNNEI. CDR3 coding DNA: TGTGCCAGCAGTTACCTGACAGGGAACACTGAAGCTTTCTTT. Translating it yields CASSYLTGNTEAFF. The full variable domain, completed using reference TRBV2 and TRBJ1-1, is EPEVTQTPSHQVTQMGQEVILRCVPISNHLYFYWYRQILGQKVEFLVSFYNNEISEKSEIFDDQFSVERPDGSNFTLKIRSTKLEDSAMYFCASSYLTGNTEAFFGQGTRLTVV.

V and J are TRBV5-4 and TRBJ1-4, with D hard to call. V gave up 4 bases and J gave up 8 bases, with 15 bases separating them. CDR3 size: 14 residues. Germline CDR1 reads SGHNT; CDR2 reads YYREEE (reference sequence). The CDR3 DNA is TGTGCCAGCAGCCCTCAGGCCCAGCCAGAAAAACTGTTTTTT. Translating gives CASSPQAQPEKLFF.

The J gene is TRBJ2-4, the V gene TRBV2, with D perhaps TRBD2 (5 bases). There are 11 residues in the CDR3. The germline V gene has CDR1 SNHLY and CDR2 FYNNEI. V shed 4 bases and J shed 12 bases, with 10 bases lying between them. CDR3 in amino acids: CASSASGGQYF. Written as DNA, the CDR3 is TGTGCCAGCAGTGCGAGTGGAGGTCAGTACTTC.

The chain uses TRBV5-1 and TRBJ1-2, with D possibly being TRBD1 (6 bases). Trimming left V 3 bases short and J 7 bases short, with 16 bases between. The CDR3 totals 14 residues. Germline CDR1 and CDR2: SGHRS and YFSETQ. The CDR3 reads CASSSAGESSGYTF. In DNA, the CDR3 is TGCGCCAGCAGCTCCGCAGGGGAATCGAGTGGCTACACCTTC.

This chain uses TRBV7-8 with TRBJ1-5; 7 bases match TRBD1. Germline V lookup: CDR1 SGHVS, CDR2 FQNEAQ. V was pared by 5 bases and J by 2 bases, with 6 bases of the junction left unmatched. The CDR3 loop spans 15 amino acids. CDR3 in amino acids: CASSTRQGGNQPQHF. The CDR3 DNA is TGTGCCAGCAGCACCCGACAGGGAGGCAATCAGCCCCAGCATTTT.

The rearrangement uses TRBV9 and TRBJ1-2, with D unresolved. V lost 0 bases and J 4 bases, leaving 10 bases between the germline ends. The germline V gene has CDR1 SGDLS and CDR2 YYNGEE. This CDR3 region has 14 residues. The CDR3 protein is CASSVGVSGYGYTF. In nucleotides, the CDR3 is TGTGCCAGCAGCGTAGGAGTATCTGGCTATGGCTACACCTTC.

The CDR3 is CASSLESAGVYEQYF. The CDR3, as DNA: TGTGCCAGCAGCTTAGAATCTGCGGGGGTCTACGAGCAGTACTTC. The chain has TRBV11-1 and TRBJ2-7; 7 bases are a match to TRBD2. CDR1 and CDR2 (germline): SGHAT, FQDESV (reference sequence). This CDR3 is 15 amino acids long. Trimming took 1 base from V and 3 from J; bases not matched to a gene: 6.

V usage is TRBV18 and J usage is TRBJ1-4; no definite D call. CDR3 length: 16 amino acids. Per germline, CDR1 KGHSH and CDR2 LQKENI. V was cut by 3 bases and J by 7 bases, with 18 bases left in between. In DNA, the CDR3 is TGTGCCAGCTCACCGGAGCCTACGGGTGGCGGTGAAAAACTGTTTTTT. Translated: CASSPEPTGGGEKLFF.

The CDR3 DNA is TGTGCCATCTCCCCCCACGGCGCAGGGGCGAACACTGAAGCTTTCTTT. Translated: CAISPHGAGANTEAFF. The J gene is TRBJ1-1, the V gene TRBV10-3, with a weak D call TRBD1 (6 bases). V dropped 8 bases and J dropped 1 base, with 20 bases sitting between them. This CDR3 spans 16 amino acids. Germline CDR1 ENHRY, CDR2 SYGVKD.

The J gene is TRBJ2-1, the V gene TRBV10-3; TRBD2 matches at 11 bases. J was trimmed by 7 bases and V by 3 bases; bases with no gene match: 8. Germline values: CDR1 ENHRY, CDR2 SYGVKD. This CDR3 has 16 residues. The CDR3 bases are TGTGCCATCAGTGACCCGACTAGCGGGGTGGTAAATGAGCAGTTCTTC. It is translated as CAISDPTSGVVNEQFF.